This T cell receptor (beta chain) was identified during a study of chemoradiotherapy in HPV16-positive cancers. About the research overall: Candidate HPV-specific T-cell clones and common TCR motifs came from functional assays in a couple of HPV16-positive patients. Study conclusions and caveats: For HPV16-positive patients, expanding HPV-responsive T cells associated with longer recurrence-free survival. Functional assays defining HPV-specific T cells used only a couple of HPV16-positive patients.

The CDR3 runs 16 residues. Generated by immunoSEQ multiplex PCR, the TCRdb table keeps only in-frame clones and is missing some. Seen here are approximately 8,200 clones, roughly two thirds observed once, and the top ten hold about 32%. Note on this clone: Its antigen is not identified.

Sampling was performed from a patient who underwent chemoradiotherapy. The receptor comes from a human donor with HPV-associated anogenital cancer. The chain links TRBV21-1 to TRBJ2-7. TRBV21-1 has pseudogene status. The CDR3 reads CASSKTDSGPTYEQYF. Here the CDR3 DNA reads TGTGCCAGCAGCAAAACAGACTCGGGACCAACCTACGAGCAGTACTTC.